The 25 T cell receptor beta chains presented below share a single source sample, sequenced in a study of cytomegalovirus exposure and HLA in healthy donors. Primers included in the PCR were 60 Vbeta and 13 Jbeta primers. Using immunoSEQ multiplex PCR, the repertoire was profiled, and TCRdb retains in-frame clones only, with some absent. The sample carries roughly 70,000 clones, roughly four fifths recorded once. What was sequenced was PBMCs. Receptors were obtained from a man in his fifties or sixties in good health and CMV-seronegative.

The chain carries TRBV5-1 and TRBJ2-7; D perhaps matches TRBD1 (6 bases). Between the trimmed V and J ends, which lost 5 bases and 6 bases, there was a span of 15 bases. Germline CDR1 SGHRS, CDR2 YFSETQ. The length of the CDR3 is 13 residues. The CDR3 coding sequence is TGCGCCAGCAGACTCCGGGACACGAGCGAGCAGTACTTC. This gives the protein CASRLRDTSEQYF.

V gene TRBV30 combines with J gene TRBJ1-2; D ambiguous. Germline values: CDR1 GTSNPN, CDR2 SVGIG (reference sequence). Between the trimmed V and J ends, which lost 0 bases and 8 bases, there was a span of 13 bases. The CDR3 consists of 13 residues. The CDR3 sequence: CAWSVNAGIGYTF. DNA for the CDR3: TGTGCCTGGAGTGTTAATGCGGGTATAGGCTACACCTTC.

This chain links TRBV19 with TRBJ2-7; 8 bases align to TRBD1. V trimming: 4 bases; J trimming: 6 bases; junction bases outside the gene matches: 8. The CDR3 totals 14 residues. Germline CDR1 and CDR2: LNHDA and SQIVND (reference sequence). CDR3 sequence (DNA): TGTGCCAGTAGTACGACAGGGGCATCTATCGAGCAGTACTTC. Protein product: CASSTTGASIEQYF.

The CDR3 region has the DNA TGTGCCAGCAGTCCGAATCCCAGCGCGATGGGGGCTTCACCCCTCCACTTT. It translates to CASSPNPSAMGASPLHF. The chain combines TRBV27 with TRBJ1-6, with D possibly being TRBD1 (6 bases). The CDR3 length is 17 residues. V was cut by 5 bases and J by 9 bases, with 23 bases left in between. Germline CDR1 and CDR2: MNHEY and SMNVEV (reference sequence).

The rearrangement links TRBV7-6 to TRBJ2-7; possible D gene TRBD1, 5 bases. The V gene's germline CDR1 is SGHVS and CDR2 FNYEAQ. The CDR3 contains 13 residues. Trimming pared 2 bases from V and 3 bases from J, leaving 8 bases between. The CDR3 region has the DNA TGTGCCAGCAGCTTACAGGGTGGCTACGAGCAGTACTTC. It codes for CASSLQGGYEQYF.

This clone was recorded a few times. The chain uses TRBV19 and TRBJ1-5; D uncertain. The V gene's germline CDR1 is LNHDA and CDR2 SQIVND (reference sequence). V was shortened by 10 bases and J by 2 bases, with 15 bases between the two germline ends. The CDR3 consists of 14 residues. The CDR3 sequence is CATKPGVRNQPQHF. The CDR3 region has the DNA TGTGCCACCAAACCCGGGGTTCGCAATCAGCCCCAGCATTTT.

The J gene is TRBJ1-4, the V gene TRBV6-5; D is uncertain. The V end was cut by 6 bases, the J end by 6 bases, with 11 bases between. This CDR3 region has 13 residues. CDR1 and CDR2 (germline): MNHEY, SVGAGI. Written as DNA, the CDR3 is TGTGCCAGCAGCCGAGGGCCAGATGAAAAACTGTTTTTT. Translated: CASSRGPDEKLFF.

There are a few counts of this clone. The chain employs TRBV2 and TRBJ2-7; TRBD2 matches 10 bases. V shed 4 bases and J 5 bases; nucleotides not matched to a gene: 2. Germline CDR1 and CDR2: SNHLY and FYNNEI. This CDR3 comprises 13 residues. The CDR3 sequence is CASSGAGGNEQYF. In nucleotides, the CDR3 is TGTGCCAGCAGTGGAGCGGGGGGGAACGAGCAGTACTTC. The whole variable domain, filled in from reference TRBV2 and TRBJ2-7, reads EPEVTQTPSHQVTQMGQEVILRCVPISNHLYFYWYRQILGQKVEFLVSFYNNEISEKSEIFDDQFSVERPDGSNFTLKIRSTKLEDSAMYFCASSGAGGNEQYFGPGTRLTVT.

The chain recombines TRBV29-1 with TRBJ1-2; possibly TRBD1 for D (6 bases). This CDR3 has 13 amino acids. Trimming removed 4 bases at V and 2 bases at J, with 11 bases between. Germline V gene sequence: CDR1 SQVTM, CDR2 ANQGSEA. The CDR3 reads CSVARTENYGYTF. The CDR3 DNA follows: TGCAGCGTTGCCCGGACAGAAAACTATGGCTACACCTTC.

The CDR3 DNA sequence: TGTGCCAGCAGCGTAGGGGCAGGGAAAAGCTACGAGCAGTACTTC. Translated: CASSVGAGKSYEQYF. The chain uses TRBV9 and TRBJ2-7, with a tentative D call TRBD1 (5 bases). Trimming removed 0 bases from V and 3 bases from J, with 13 bases in between. The length of the CDR3 is 15 residues. CDR1 is SGDLS, CDR2 YYNGEE, per germline.

This clone came up a few times. The chain uses TRBV7-6 and TRBJ1-3; 7 nucleotides match TRBD1. Germline lookup yields CDR1 SGHVS and CDR2 FNYEAQ. Trimming at V came to 1 base and at J to 7 bases, leaving 4 bases not matched to a gene. The CDR3 extends over 14 amino acids. The CDR3 region has the DNA TGTGCCAGCAGCTTAGAGACAGGGCTCAACACCATATATTTT. Translation gives CASSLETGLNTIYF.

A note on this clone: Other nucleotide sequences from this sample produce the same CDR3. The V gene is TRBV5-1, the J gene TRBJ2-3; D is perhaps TRBD2 (6 bases). The CDR3 loop spans 15 amino acids. Germline-derived CDR1 and CDR2 are SGHRS and YFSETQ. The V end was cut by 2 bases, the J end by 0 bases, with 10 bases between. In nucleotides, the CDR3 is TGCGCCAGCAGCTTTGGCGGGGCTAGCACAGATACGCAGTATTTT. Protein product: CASSFGGASTDTQYF.

The V gene is TRBV5-1, the J gene TRBJ2-2, with D tentatively TRBD2 (5 bases). This CDR3 has 15 residues. V gave up 1 base and J gave up 8 bases, with 15 bases separating them. Germline CDR1 SGHRS, CDR2 YFSETQ. The CDR3 DNA follows: TGCGCCAGCAGCTTGACGTCCAGCCGAGGGGGGGAGCTGTTTTTT. The encoded protein is CASSLTSSRGGELFF.

The chain carries TRBV27 and TRBJ1-1; TRBD1 matches 7 bases. V shed 5 bases and J 1 base; nucleotides not matched to a gene: 7. Germline CDR1 reads MNHEY; CDR2 reads SMNVEV (reference sequence). The CDR3 has 15 residues. CDR3 in amino acids: CASSPKTGRNTEAFF. In DNA form, the CDR3 reads TGTGCCAGCAGTCCAAAGACAGGGCGGAACACTGAAGCTTTCTTT.

The chain has TRBV7-6 and TRBJ1-5; 7 bases align to TRBD1. In germline, CDR1 is SGHVS, CDR2 FNYEAQ. This CDR3 region has 14 residues. Trimming cost V 5 bases and J 7 bases; bases outside gene matches: 8. The CDR3 here is CASSPQGVGQPQHF. The DNA for the CDR3 is TGTGCCAGCAGCCCTCAGGGGGTAGGGCAGCCCCAGCATTTT.

CDR3 loop: CASSWDRARGSGANVLTF. Here the CDR3 DNA reads TGTGCCAGCAGCTGGGACAGGGCGAGAGGCTCTGGGGCCAACGTCCTGACTTTC. The V gene is TRBV7-6, the J gene TRBJ2-6; TRBD1 aligns across 9 bases. Germline-derived CDR1 and CDR2 are SGHVS and FNYEAQ. Trimming cost V 4 bases and J 0 bases; bases outside gene matches: 7. This CDR3 has 18 amino acids. Together with reference TRBV7-6 and TRBJ2-6, the CDR3 gives the full variable domain: GAGVSQSPRYKVTKRGQDVALRCDPISGHVSLYWYRQALGQGPEFLTYFNYEAQQDKSGLPNDRFSAERPEGSISTLTIQRTEQRDSAMYRCASSWDRARGSGANVLTFGAGSRLTVL.

The chain employs TRBV6-5 and TRBJ2-1; 8 bases fit TRBD2. Per germline, CDR1 MNHEY and CDR2 SVGAGI. The V gene end was trimmed by 7 bases and the J gene end by 4 bases; junction bases not matched to a gene: 9. CDR3 length: 15 residues. This CDR3 is CASTRGPGGYNEQFF. CDR3 bases: TGTGCCAGCACAAGAGGGCCGGGAGGGTACAATGAGCAGTTCTTC.

CDR3 in DNA: TGTGCCAGCAGCTTCAGGGGGCGGGGCAATCAGCCCCAGCATTTT. As protein: CASSFRGRGNQPQHF. The chain is built from TRBV13 and TRBJ1-5; 8 bases line up with TRBD1. The junction had 3 bases not matched to a gene; V was cut back by 3 bases and J by 2 bases. This CDR3 has 15 amino acids. Germline values: CDR1 PRHDT, CDR2 FYEKMQ (reference sequence).

The rearrangement links TRBV7-9 to TRBJ2-3; 13 bases line up with TRBD2. After removal of 1 base from V and 0 bases from J, the junction contained 4 bases not matched to a gene. The CDR3 has 18 amino acids. Germline V gene data show CDR1 as SEHNR and CDR2 as FQNEAQ (reference sequence). This CDR3 is CASSLGLAGGTSTDTQYF. CDR3 DNA sequence: TGTGCCAGCAGCTTAGGACTAGCGGGAGGAACTAGCACAGATACGCAGTATTTT.

J is TRBJ2-2 and V is TRBV29-1; D possibly corresponds to TRBD1 (5 bases). Germline CDR1 and CDR2: SQVTM and ANQGSEA. The CDR3 is made up of 14 amino acids. V lost 6 bases to trimming and J lost 1 base, with 12 bases between them. The CDR3 DNA follows: TGCAGCGTGCGGACGGACATGAACACCGGGGAGCTGTTTTTT. Translating gives CSVRTDMNTGELFF.

The V gene is TRBV29-1, the J gene TRBJ1-1; D gene unclear. Trimming took 4 bases from V and 7 from J, leaving 16 bases between them. The CDR3 length is 13 residues. In germline, CDR1 is SQVTM, CDR2 ANQGSEA. CDR3 region: CSVGEIWGGEAFF. DNA for the CDR3: TGCAGCGTTGGGGAAATTTGGGGAGGTGAAGCTTTCTTT.

This clone was counted between two and nine times. The chain joins TRBV2 to TRBJ1-1; D not certain. Germline lookup yields CDR1 SNHLY and CDR2 FYNNEI. V was trimmed by 6 bases and J by 0 bases, leaving 11 bases between them. CDR3 size: 14 residues. The CDR3 is CASSPARVNTEAFF. The CDR3 region has the DNA TGTGCCAGCAGCCCGGCCCGGGTGAACACTGAAGCTTTCTTT.

The chain joins TRBV19 to TRBJ1-2, with D unclear. The germline V gene encodes CDR1 LNHDA and CDR2 SQIVND (reference sequence). CDR3 length equals 16 residues. Trimming took 5 bases from V and 0 from J, leaving 16 bases between them. CDR3 nucleotide sequence: TGTGCCAGTAGTTACCGGGTCCAGACCTCTAACTATGGCTACACCTTC. Translation: CASSYRVQTSNYGYTF.

This sequence joins TRBV10-3 and TRBJ1-2; 8 nucleotides line up with TRBD1. There are 14 residues in the CDR3. Germline V gene sequence: CDR1 ENHRY, CDR2 SYGVKD. J gave up 4 bases and V 3 bases, and 4 bases lay outside the gene matches. The CDR3 loop reads CAISDLTGGYGYTF. The CDR3 region has the DNA TGTGCCATCAGTGACCTAACAGGGGGCTATGGCTACACCTTC.

V and J are TRBV5-1 and TRBJ2-1; D is possibly TRBD1 (7 bases). The CDR3 runs 15 residues. V lost 6 bases to trimming and J lost 10 bases, with 23 bases between them. Per the germline V gene, CDR1 is SGHRS and CDR2 is YFSETQ. Here the CDR3 DNA reads TGCGCCAGCACCCTTTGGGCAGGGGGGAACGGAGAGCAGTTCTTC. It codes for CASTLWAGGNGEQFF. The variable domain in full, with the rest retrieved from reference TRBV5-1 and TRBJ2-1, is KAGVTQTPRYLIKTRGQQVTLSCSPISGHRSVSWYQQTPGQGLQFLFEYFSETQRNKGNFPGRFSGRQFSNSRSEMNVSTLELGDSALYLCASTLWAGGNGEQFFGPGTRLTVL.